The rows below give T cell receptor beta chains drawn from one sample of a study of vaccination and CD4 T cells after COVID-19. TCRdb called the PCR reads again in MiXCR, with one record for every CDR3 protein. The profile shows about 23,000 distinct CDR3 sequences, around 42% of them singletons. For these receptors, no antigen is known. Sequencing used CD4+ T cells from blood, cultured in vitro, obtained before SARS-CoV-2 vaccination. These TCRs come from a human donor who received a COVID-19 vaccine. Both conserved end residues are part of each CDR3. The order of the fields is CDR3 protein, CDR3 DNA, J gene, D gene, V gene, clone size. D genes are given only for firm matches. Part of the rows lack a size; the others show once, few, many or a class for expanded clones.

CDR3 protein: CASSLGVAGASDTQYF; CDR3 DNA: TGTGCCAGCAGCTTAGGGGTAGCGGGGGCTTCAGATACGCAGTATTTT; J gene: TRBJ2-3; D gene: TRBD2; V gene: TRBV7-2; clone size: NA
CDR3 protein: CAISEGLGQPQHF; CDR3 DNA: TGTGCCATCAGTGAGGGTCTCGGACAGCCCCAGCATTTT; J gene: TRBJ1-5; D gene: NA; V gene: TRBV10-3; clone size: NA
CDR3 protein: CASGTGGGGEQYF; CDR3 DNA: TGTGCCAGTGGGACTGGAGGTGGGGGGGAGCAGTACTTC; J gene: TRBJ2-7; D gene: NA; V gene: TRBV10-3; clone size: NA
CDR3 protein: CASSLDVGEVGTQYF; CDR3 DNA: TGTGCCAGCAGTTTAGATGTAGGGGAGGTAGGGACCCAGTACTTC; J gene: TRBJ2-5; D gene: NA; V gene: TRBV12-3/TRBV12-4; clone size: few
CDR3 protein: CASRDRRGVANSPLHF; CDR3 DNA: TGTGCCAGCAGGGACCGACGGGGGGTAGCTAATTCACCCCTCCACTTT; J gene: TRBJ1-6; D gene: NA; V gene: TRBV12-3/TRBV12-4; clone size: NA
CDR3 protein: CAVSESGFEAFF; CDR3 DNA: TGTGCCGTCAGTGAGTCGGGTTTCGAAGCTTTCTTT; J gene: TRBJ1-1; D gene: NA; V gene: TRBV10-3; clone size: once
CDR3 protein: CASSIGGGYDIQYF; CDR3 DNA: TGTGCCAGTAGTATCGGGGGGGGATATGACATTCAGTACTTC; J gene: TRBJ2-4; D gene: TRBD2; V gene: TRBV19; clone size: NA
CDR3 protein: CASKGSSYNSPLHF; CDR3 DNA: TGTGCCAGTAAAGGGAGCTCCTATAATTCACCCCTCCACTTT; J gene: TRBJ1-6; D gene: NA; V gene: TRBV19; clone size: few
CDR3 protein: CASSLNFGDQPQHF; CDR3 DNA: TGTGCCAGCTCACTCAACTTCGGGGATCAGCCCCAGCATTTT; J gene: TRBJ1-5; D gene: NA; V gene: TRBV18; clone size: NA
CDR3 protein: CASSLGTGQGYTEAFF; CDR3 DNA: TGTGCCAGCAGCTTAGGCACAGGACAGGGTTACACTGAAGCTTTCTTT; J gene: TRBJ1-1; D gene: TRBD1; V gene: TRBV11-3; clone size: NA
CDR3 protein: CASSYRGLGAFF; CDR3 DNA: TGTGCCAGCAGTTATCGGGGGCTTGGAGCTTTCTTT; J gene: TRBJ1-1; D gene: NA; V gene: TRBV6-5; clone size: NA
CDR3 protein: CASSARQGGNYGYTF; CDR3 DNA: TGTGCCAGCAGTGCCCGACAGGGCGGTAACTATGGCTACACCTTC; J gene: TRBJ1-2; D gene: TRBD1; V gene: TRBV6-1; clone size: NA
CDR3 protein: CASTERRGTKNIQYF; CDR3 DNA: TGTGCCAGCACCGAGCGAAGGGGTACCAAAAACATTCAGTACTTC; J gene: TRBJ2-4; D gene: NA; V gene: TRBV6-1; clone size: NA
CDR3 protein: CASSLEMSGNTIYF; CDR3 DNA: TGTGCCAGCAGCTTAGAAATGTCTGGAAACACCATATATTTT; J gene: TRBJ1-3; D gene: NA; V gene: TRBV7-9; clone size: NA
CDR3 protein: CSVEQRLPLMNTEAFF; CDR3 DNA: TGCAGCGTTGAGCAGCGGCTACCACTCATGAACACTGAAGCTTTCTTT; J gene: TRBJ1-1; D gene: NA; V gene: TRBV29-1; clone size: NA
CDR3 protein: CASSPTREDYGYTF; CDR3 DNA: TGTGCCAGCAGCCCAACCAGGGAAGACTATGGCTACACCTTC; J gene: TRBJ1-2; D gene: NA; V gene: TRBV7-8; clone size: few
CDR3 protein: CAWRTGSAEAFF; CDR3 DNA: TGTGCCTGGAGAACAGGGTCGGCTGAAGCTTTCTTT; J gene: TRBJ1-1; D gene: NA; V gene: TRBV30; clone size: NA
CDR3 protein: CASSFSGEDNSPLHF; CDR3 DNA: TGTGCCAGCAGCTTTTCAGGGGAGGATAATTCACCCCTCCACTTT; J gene: TRBJ1-6; D gene: NA; V gene: TRBV7-3; clone size: NA
CDR3 protein: CASSLGVGDYGYTF; CDR3 DNA: TGTGCCAGCAGCTTAGGTGTAGGGGACTATGGCTACACCTTC; J gene: TRBJ1-2; D gene: NA; V gene: TRBV7-2; clone size: NA
CDR3 protein: CAWRRTGGYSGANVLTF; CDR3 DNA: TGTGCCTGGAGGCGGACAGGGGGATACTCTGGGGCCAACGTCCTGACTTTC; J gene: TRBJ2-6; D gene: TRBD1; V gene: TRBV30; clone size: NA
CDR3 protein: CASSYDSSYEQYF; CDR3 DNA: TGTGCCAGCAGTTACGACAGTTCCTACGAGCAGTACTTC; J gene: TRBJ2-7; D gene: NA; V gene: TRBV6-2/TRBV6-3; clone size: few
CDR3 protein: CATSDTGTGGKETQYF; CDR3 DNA: TGTGCCACCAGTGACACCGGGACAGGGGGCAAAGAGACCCAGTACTTC; J gene: TRBJ2-5; D gene: TRBD1; V gene: TRBV24-1; clone size: few
CDR3 protein: CASSLRQGSYNEQFF; CDR3 DNA: TGTGCCAGCAGCTTGAGACAGGGTTCCTACAATGAGCAGTTCTTC; J gene: TRBJ2-1; D gene: TRBD1; V gene: TRBV5-4; clone size: few
CDR3 protein: CASSLGGDGFYEQYF; CDR3 DNA: TGTGCCAGCAGTTTAGGGGGTGACGGTTTCTACGAGCAGTACTTC; J gene: TRBJ2-7; D gene: NA; V gene: TRBV27; clone size: few
CDR3 protein: CASSLGSSGGPTDTQYF; CDR3 DNA: TGCGCCAGCAGCTTGGGTTCTAGCGGGGGGCCCACAGATACGCAGTATTTT; J gene: TRBJ2-3; D gene: TRBD2; V gene: TRBV5-1; clone size: NA
CDR3 protein: CASSVTGDGETQYF; CDR3 DNA: TGTGCCAGCAGCGTAACAGGCGACGGGGAGACCCAGTACTTC; J gene: TRBJ2-5; D gene: NA; V gene: TRBV9; clone size: once
CDR3 protein: CASNPSGSYNSPLHF; CDR3 DNA: TGTGCCAGCAACCCCTCGGGGTCCTATAATTCACCCCTCCACTTT; J gene: TRBJ1-6; D gene: NA; V gene: TRBV9; clone size: few
CDR3 protein: CASSERRGYTF; CDR3 DNA: TGTGCCAGCAGTGAACGACGCGGCTACACCTTC; J gene: TRBJ1-2; D gene: NA; V gene: TRBV6-4; clone size: NA
CDR3 protein: CASSLRPRFYEQYF; CDR3 DNA: TGTGCCAGCAGCTTAAGGCCCCGTTTCTACGAGCAGTACTTC; J gene: TRBJ2-7; D gene: NA; V gene: TRBV7-8; clone size: NA
CDR3 protein: CATSDIRTGRDTQYF; CDR3 DNA: TGTGCCACCAGTGATATCAGGACAGGTCGGGATACGCAGTATTTT; J gene: TRBJ2-3; D gene: TRBD1; V gene: TRBV24-1; clone size: NA
CDR3 protein: CSASVLPRGRETQYF; CDR3 DNA: TGCAGTGCTAGCGTATTGCCAAGGGGCCGAGAGACCCAGTACTTC; J gene: TRBJ2-5; D gene: NA; V gene: TRBV20-1; clone size: few
CDR3 protein: CASSLTRGRALRSNQPQHF; CDR3 DNA: TGTGCCAGCAGCCTCACACGGGGCAGGGCCCTTCGTAGCAATCAGCCCCAGCATTTT; J gene: TRBJ1-5; D gene: NA; V gene: TRBV7-8; clone size: NA
CDR3 protein: CASSEMGGGGDSYGYTF; CDR3 DNA: TGTGCCAGCAGTGAAATGGGCGGGGGGGGCGACTCCTATGGCTACACCTTC; J gene: TRBJ1-2; D gene: NA; V gene: TRBV6-1; clone size: few
CDR3 protein: CASSLTKGLAGWDTQYF; CDR3 DNA: TGTGCCAGCAGCCTAACTAAGGGACTAGCGGGGTGGGATACGCAGTATTTT; J gene: TRBJ2-3; D gene: TRBD2; V gene: TRBV7-9; clone size: NA
CDR3 protein: CATSIDRDSNQPQHF; CDR3 DNA: TGTGCCACCAGCATCGACCGGGACAGCAATCAGCCCCAGCATTTT; J gene: TRBJ1-5; D gene: NA; V gene: TRBV15; clone size: few
CDR3 protein: CASAQAGEEAAFF; CDR3 DNA: TGTGCCAGCGCCCAGGCAGGGGAAGAGGCCGCTTTCTTT; J gene: TRBJ1-1; D gene: NA; V gene: TRBV25-1; clone size: once
CDR3 protein: CASTLSEGTF; CDR3 DNA: TGTGCCAGCACTTTAAGTGAGGGGACCTTC; J gene: TRBJ1-2; D gene: NA; V gene: TRBV27; clone size: NA
CDR3 protein: CASSAQWGSNQPQHF; CDR3 DNA: TGTGCCAGTAGCGCACAGTGGGGTAGCAATCAGCCCCAGCATTTT; J gene: TRBJ1-5; D gene: NA; V gene: TRBV19; clone size: few
CDR3 protein: CASSIGQGRTEAFF; CDR3 DNA: TGTGCCAGTAGTATAGGACAGGGAAGAACTGAAGCTTTCTTT; J gene: TRBJ1-1; D gene: TRBD1; V gene: TRBV19; clone size: NA
CDR3 protein: CASTDRGTGELFF; CDR3 DNA: TGTGCCAGCACCGACAGGGGCACCGGGGAGCTGTTTTTT; J gene: TRBJ2-2; D gene: TRBD1; V gene: TRBV11-3; clone size: few
CDR3 protein: CASSRPRQGRETQYF; CDR3 DNA: TGTGCCAGCAGCCGTCCCCGACAGGGGCGGGAGACCCAGTACTTC; J gene: TRBJ2-5; D gene: TRBD1; V gene: TRBV7-2; clone size: few
CDR3 protein: CSVVGRGVSGYTF; CDR3 DNA: TGCAGCGTTGTTGGCAGGGGTGTCAGTGGCTACACCTTC; J gene: TRBJ1-2; D gene: NA; V gene: TRBV29-1; clone size: NA
CDR3 protein: CASSLYSSMNTEAFF; CDR3 DNA: TGTGCCAGCAGCTTATACAGCTCCATGAACACTGAAGCTTTCTTT; J gene: TRBJ1-1; D gene: NA; V gene: TRBV7-9; clone size: NA
CDR3 protein: CASSSTGDDYEQYF; CDR3 DNA: TGTGCCAGCAGCTCCACGGGAGACGACTACGAGCAGTACTTC; J gene: TRBJ2-7; D gene: NA; V gene: TRBV7-9; clone size: NA
CDR3 protein: CASSSLGGSSYNSPLHF; CDR3 DNA: TGTGCCAGCAGTTCGCTTGGAGGGAGCTCCTATAATTCACCCCTCCACTTT; J gene: TRBJ1-6; D gene: NA; V gene: TRBV6-5; clone size: few
CDR3 protein: CSARDSPWADTQYF; CDR3 DNA: TGCAGTGCTAGAGATTCCCCTTGGGCAGATACGCAGTATTTT; J gene: TRBJ2-3; D gene: NA; V gene: TRBV20-1; clone size: NA
CDR3 protein: CSALIRTDTQYF; CDR3 DNA: TGCAGTGCTCTTATACGCACAGATACGCAGTATTTT; J gene: TRBJ2-3; D gene: NA; V gene: TRBV20-1; clone size: few
CDR3 protein: CSANGASYEQYF; CDR3 DNA: TGCAGTGCTAACGGGGCCTCCTACGAGCAGTACTTC; J gene: TRBJ2-7; D gene: NA; V gene: TRBV20-1; clone size: few
CDR3 protein: CSARNRVFGQPQHF; CDR3 DNA: TGCAGTGCTAGAAACAGGGTCTTTGGGCAGCCCCAGCATTTT; J gene: TRBJ1-5; D gene: NA; V gene: TRBV20-1; clone size: NA
CDR3 protein: CASSEAYQETQYF; CDR3 DNA: TGTGCCAGCAGTGAGGCGTACCAAGAGACCCAGTACTTC; J gene: TRBJ2-5; D gene: NA; V gene: TRBV6-1; clone size: NA
CDR3 protein: CASSLWRAGDYGYTF; CDR3 DNA: TGTGCCAGCAGCCTTTGGCGGGCAGGGGACTATGGCTACACCTTC; J gene: TRBJ1-2; D gene: NA; V gene: TRBV5-8; clone size: NA
CDR3 protein: CAISESSGESQETQYF; CDR3 DNA: TGTGCCATCAGTGAGTCGTCGGGGGAAAGCCAAGAGACCCAGTACTTC; J gene: TRBJ2-5; D gene: NA; V gene: TRBV10-3; clone size: few
CDR3 protein: CASSLVQGGNSPLHF; CDR3 DNA: TGCGCCAGCAGCTTGGTTCAGGGTGGGAATTCACCCCTCCACTTT; J gene: TRBJ1-6; D gene: NA; V gene: TRBV5-1; clone size: NA
CDR3 protein: CASSSSGRSTDTQYF; CDR3 DNA: TGCGCCAGCAGCAGTAGCGGGAGAAGCACAGATACGCAGTATTTT; J gene: TRBJ2-3; D gene: TRBD2; V gene: TRBV5-1; clone size: NA
CDR3 protein: CATSDIPGTRGNTGELFF; CDR3 DNA: TGTGCCACCAGTGATATACCCGGGACAAGGGGGAACACCGGGGAGCTGTTTTTT; J gene: TRBJ2-2; D gene: NA; V gene: TRBV24-1; clone size: NA
CDR3 protein: CSARRRRPITDTQYF; CDR3 DNA: TGCAGTGCTAGAAGGCGTCGACCTATCACAGATACGCAGTATTTT; J gene: TRBJ2-3; D gene: NA; V gene: TRBV20-1; clone size: NA
CDR3 protein: CASRRDSLGTDTQYF; CDR3 DNA: TGTGCCAGTAGAAGGGACAGCTTGGGCACAGATACGCAGTATTTT; J gene: TRBJ2-3; D gene: TRBD1; V gene: TRBV19; clone size: NA
CDR3 protein: CSARGGTSGYNEQFF; CDR3 DNA: TGCAGTGCTAGAGGTGGGACTAGCGGCTACAATGAGCAGTTCTTC; J gene: TRBJ2-1; D gene: TRBD2; V gene: TRBV20-1; clone size: large